This TCR beta chain was sequenced in a study of control samples from healthy donors and cancer patients. CDR3 size: 12 residues. The V and J ends lost 7 bases and 5 bases respectively, with 12 bases between them. Germline V gene lookup returns CDR1 MDHEN and CDR2 SYDVKM. The method was immunoSEQ multiplex PCR; TCRdb's version includes in-frame clones alone and lacks a portion of them. The top ten clones hold 8% to 9.5% of a sample with about 140,000 clones, approximately 91% of them seen once. The chain joins TRBV28 to TRBJ2-7, with D possibly being TRBD1 (5 bases). The clonotype originates from a woman in her 30s in good health. The source material was blood. CDR3 sequence (DNA): TGTGCCAGCAATCAGGGCGTGGACGAGCAGTACTTC. This translates into CASNQGVDEQYF. The full variable domain, completed using reference TRBV28 and TRBJ2-7, is DVKVTQSSRYLVKRTGEKVFLECVQDMDHENMFWYRQDPGLGLRLIYFSYDVKMKEKGDIPEGYSVSREKKERFSLILESASTNQTSMYLCASNQGVDEQYFGPGTRLTVT.